Below, 32 T cell receptor beta chains from the same sample are listed, as sequenced in a study of cytomegalovirus exposure and HLA in healthy donors. Vbeta (60) and Jbeta (13) primers were used in the PCR. Profiling relied on immunoSEQ multiplex PCR, and the TCRdb table lists in-frame clones only, not all of them. The sample has 160,000 or so clones, approximately 79% seen once. What was sequenced was PBMCs. These receptors originate from a man in his sixties in good health and CMV-seronegative.

The V and J genes are TRBV5-4 and TRBJ1-6, with 7 bases fitting TRBD1. Per the germline V gene, CDR1 is SGHNT and CDR2 is YYREEE (reference sequence). J gave up 6 bases and V 0 bases, and 6 bases lay outside the gene matches. This CDR3 has 16 amino acids. The CDR3 sequence: CASSLGGGAFNSPLHF. The CDR3 DNA sequence: TGTGCCAGCAGCTTGGGAGGGGGCGCATTTAATTCACCCCTCCACTTT.

V usage is TRBV19 and J usage is TRBJ2-1, with TRBD1 identical over 11 bases. Germline V gene lookup returns CDR1 LNHDA and CDR2 SQIVND (reference sequence). Trimming removed 7 bases from V and 7 bases from J; junction bases left unmatched: 3. The CDR3 extends over 13 amino acids. The CDR3 DNA sequence: TGTGCCAGTACGGGGACAGGGGGGAATGAGCAGTTCTTC. Protein: CASTGTGGNEQFF.

This chain links TRBV6-5 with TRBJ2-2; D is unclear. The CDR3 consists of 13 residues. With 5 bases removed from V and 4 bases from J, the gap between germline ends came to 8 bases. CDR1 is MNHEY, CDR2 SVGAGI, per germline. The CDR3 region is CASSGLSTGELFF. The CDR3 DNA is TGTGCCAGCAGTGGGCTTTCCACCGGGGAGCTGTTTTTT.

The chain couples TRBV6-5 to TRBJ1-3; D is unresolved. V was trimmed by 0 bases and J by 5 bases, leaving 8 bases between them. This CDR3 is 14 amino acids long. CDR1 and CDR2 from the germline V gene are MNHEY and SVGAGI. This CDR3 reads CASSYSGERNTIYF. CDR3 nucleotide sequence: TGTGCCAGCAGTTACTCTGGAGAAAGAAACACCATATATTTT.

V gene TRBV10-2 combines with J gene TRBJ1-4, with 7 bases that match TRBD1. This CDR3 is 13 amino acids long. Trimming removed 6 bases from V and 7 bases from J; junction bases left unmatched: 5. Germline-derived CDR1 and CDR2 are WSHSY and SAAADI. The CDR3 sequence: CASRPGQLEKLFF. The CDR3 bases are TGCGCCAGCAGGCCGGGACAGCTTGAAAAACTGTTTTTT.

Concerning this clone: Germline and junction disagree at one end, which may indicate a read error. The genes are TRBV11-2 and TRBJ1-2; the match to TRBD1 covers 9 bases. The germline CDR1 and CDR2 sequences are SGHAT and FQNNGV. This CDR3 is built from 11 residues. CDR3 sequence (DNA): TGTGCCAGCAGCTCCTTTGGGGACAGGGAGTTC. Protein sequence: CASSSFGDREF.

The V call is TRBV7-8, the J call TRBJ2-3, with 14 bases aligning to TRBD2. The CDR3 covers 17 residues. V dropped 4 bases and J dropped 4; count of bases not matched to a gene: 7. Germline V gene sequence: CDR1 SGHVS, CDR2 FQNEAQ. The CDR3 region is CASSSSGTSGGADTQYF. CDR3 nucleotide sequence: TGTGCCAGCAGCTCCTCCGGGACTAGCGGGGGCGCAGATACGCAGTATTTT.

The rearrangement uses TRBV6-1 and TRBJ2-5; 15 bases agree with TRBD2. The CDR3 is made up of 20 amino acids. CDR1 MNHNS and CDR2 SASEGT come from the germline V gene. V was clipped by 1 base and J by 1 base; unmatched bases: 10. CDR3 residues: CASSEVIGLAGGGRQETQYF. In DNA, the CDR3 is TGTGCCAGCAGTGAAGTTATAGGACTAGCGGGGGGGGGCCGCCAAGAGACCCAGTACTTC.

The J gene is TRBJ1-6, the V gene TRBV19, with D tentatively TRBD1 (6 bases). Germline CDR1 LNHDA, CDR2 SQIVND (reference sequence). The length of the CDR3 is 14 residues. Trimming took off 5 bases at V and 6 bases at J, with 11 bases between the two ends. CDR3 DNA: TGTGCCAGTAGTTCACAGGGAGCTAATTCACCCCTCCACTTT. It is translated as CASSSQGANSPLHF.

The J gene is TRBJ1-4, the V gene TRBV18, with a tentative D call TRBD1 (6 bases). Trimming took 2 bases from V and 3 from J, leaving 16 bases between them. Looked up from germline, CDR1 is KGHSH and CDR2 is LQKENI. The CDR3 is 17 amino acids. The chain's CDR3 is CASSPSRQGNSNEKLFF. Written as DNA, the CDR3 is TGTGCCAGCTCACCAAGTAGGCAGGGGAATTCTAATGAAAAACTGTTTTTT.

V usage is TRBV6-1 and J usage is TRBJ2-2; perhaps TRBD2 as D (7 bases). The CDR3 covers 14 residues. The germline gives CDR1 MNHNS, CDR2 SASEGT. V was clipped by 1 base and J by 10 bases, with 13 bases between them. The CDR3 DNA follows: TGTGCCAGCAGTGAAGGATGGGGGGGCGCGGAGCTGTTTTTT. It specifies CASSEGWGGAELFF.

This clone was seen a single time. Other DNA sequences in this specimen translate into the identical CDR3. The chain employs TRBV5-1 and TRBJ1-2; D may be TRBD1 (5 bases). Germline V CDR1 and CDR2: SGHRS, YFSETQ. V gave up 0 bases and J gave up 4 bases, with 10 bases separating them. The CDR3 length is 14 residues. The CDR3 DNA reads TGCGCCAGCAGCTTGGAAGGGGCTGGCTATGGCTACACCTTC. Its translation is CASSLEGAGYGYTF.

V gene TRBV30 combines with J gene TRBJ2-5; 7 bases match TRBD1. This CDR3 comprises 15 residues. J lost 5 bases, V lost 2 bases, and 11 bases had no gene match. CDR1 and CDR2 (germline): GTSNPN, SVGIG (reference sequence). The CDR3 is CAWSQTGRWGETQYF. Written as DNA, the CDR3 is TGTGCCTGGAGTCAGACAGGGCGTTGGGGGGAGACCCAGTACTTC.

This clone was counted once. This chain joins TRBV29-1 and TRBJ2-7; TRBD1 might be the D (6 bases). The CDR3 totals 14 residues. CDR1 is SQVTM, CDR2 ANQGSEA, per germline. Deletions cut 7 bases from V and 1 base from J, with 17 bases between. This CDR3 reads CSALSAGASYEQYF. In DNA, the CDR3 is TGCAGCGCCCTGAGCGCAGGGGCTTCCTACGAGCAGTACTTC.

The chain is built from TRBV21-1 and TRBJ2-1; the D call in the table, TRBD1, was not verified against the DNA. TRBV21-1 is a pseudogene locus. The CDR3 contains 15 residues. The CDR3 reads CASSKAGDRGLEQFF. In DNA form, the CDR3 reads TGTGCCAGCAGCAAAGCGGGGGACAGGGGACTGGAGCAGTTCTTC.

The table lists this clone with a count of one. The chain links TRBV4-1 to TRBJ2-7; D possibly corresponds to TRBD2 (5 bases). Per germline, CDR1 MGHRA and CDR2 YSYEKL. The CDR3 runs 15 residues. The germline V and J ends were trimmed by 1 base and 7 bases, with 17 bases remaining between them. The CDR3 nucleotides read TGCGCCAGCAGCCAAGGGGCTAGCTCCTACAATGAGCAGTACTTC. This translates into CASSQGASSYNEQYF.

The chain has TRBV28 and TRBJ1-1; 11 bases fit TRBD1. The CDR3 has 13 amino acids. After removal of 7 bases from V and 6 bases from J, the junction contained 4 bases not matched to a gene. Germline-derived CDR1 and CDR2 are MDHEN and SYDVKM. The CDR3 DNA follows: TGTGCCAGCACCGGGACAGGGGGTCCTGAAGCTTTCTTT. This gives the protein CASTGTGGPEAFF.

The V gene is TRBV2, the J gene TRBJ2-7; D is perhaps TRBD2 (6 bases). The germline gives CDR1 SNHLY, CDR2 FYNNEI. CDR3 size: 15 residues. V was shortened by 4 bases and J by 7 bases, with 20 bases between the two germline ends. The CDR3 DNA reads as TGTGCCAGCAGTGTATTGGCTAGCGCGGCTGGGGAGCAGTACTTC. Protein: CASSVLASAAGEQYF. The full variable domain, completed using reference TRBV2 and TRBJ2-7, is EPEVTQTPSHQVTQMGQEVILRCVPISNHLYFYWYRQILGQKVEFLVSFYNNEISEKSEIFDDQFSVERPDGSNFTLKIRSTKLEDSAMYFCASSVLASAAGEQYFGPGTRLTVT.

The chain joins TRBV4-3 to TRBJ1-1, with D tentatively TRBD1 (5 bases). Germline V gene sequence: CDR1 LGHNA, CDR2 YSLEER. The length of the CDR3 is 16 residues. Trimming cost V 1 base and J 8 bases, with 20 bases left between them. For the CDR3, the DNA is TGCGCCAGCAGCCAAGGGGGTAGGAGGGGATCAGGGGAAGCTTTCTTT. Translating it yields CASSQGGRRGSGEAFF.

This chain links TRBV10-1 with TRBJ2-7; 10 positions agree with TRBD2. Trimming removed 4 bases from V and 2 bases from J; junction bases left unmatched: 2. The CDR3 length is 14 residues. Germline-derived CDR1 and CDR2 are WNHNN and SYGVQD (reference sequence). This CDR3 is CASSASGSPYEQYF. The CDR3 region has the DNA TGCGCCAGCAGTGCTAGCGGGAGCCCCTACGAGCAGTACTTC.

The genes are TRBV19 and TRBJ1-3; 7 bases line up with TRBD1. The CDR3 covers 14 residues. Germline V gene data show CDR1 as LNHDA and CDR2 as SQIVND (reference sequence). V shed 3 bases and J 4 bases; nucleotides not matched to a gene: 3. The CDR3 region has the DNA TGTGCCAGTAGTATCTCGACAGGGGGAAACACCATATATTTT. This encodes CASSISTGGNTIYF. The full variable domain, with the rest looked up from reference TRBV19 and TRBJ1-3, is DGGITQSPKYLFRKEGQNVTLSCEQNLNHDAMYWYRQDPGQGLRLIYYSQIVNDFQKGDIAEGYSVSREKKESFPLTVTSAQKNPTAFYLCASSISTGGNTIYFGEGSWLTVV.

The chain has TRBV11-1 and TRBJ1-1; D possibly corresponds to TRBD1 (5 bases). From germline, CDR1 is SGHAT and CDR2 FQDESV (reference sequence). This CDR3 is built from 12 residues. V lost 4 bases and J 11 bases, leaving 14 bases between the germline ends. The CDR3: CASSSDNRWAFF. In DNA form, the CDR3 reads TGTGCCAGCAGCTCGGACAATAGGTGGGCTTTCTTT.

This clone was seen more than once but under ten times. V and J are TRBV5-1 and TRBJ2-7; 7 positions match TRBD1. Per the germline V gene, CDR1 is SGHRS and CDR2 is YFSETQ. Trimming removed 7 bases from V and 5 bases from J; junction bases left unmatched: 15. The CDR3 has 15 residues. Here the CDR3 DNA reads TGCGCCAGCCGCTCAACAGGGGTCCCTTCGGACGAGCAGTACTTC. This sequence encodes CASRSTGVPSDEQYF.

The chain couples TRBV4-3 to TRBJ2-1; 8 bases are a match to TRBD1. CDR1 and CDR2 (germline): LGHNA, YSLEER. The V segment lost 0 bases and the J segment 4 bases; nucleotides outside the gene matches: 5. The CDR3 consists of 16 residues. In nucleotides, the CDR3 is TGCGCCAGCAGCCAAGATTTGACAGGGGCTTACAATGAGCAGTTCTTC. Its translation is CASSQDLTGAYNEQFF.

This rearrangement joins TRBV5-1 to TRBJ2-3; 12 bases are shared with TRBD2. The CDR3 sequence is 14 residues long. CDR1 and CDR2 from the germline V gene are SGHRS and YFSETQ. Trimming at V came to 6 bases and at J to 4 bases, leaving 3 bases not matched to a gene. CDR3 in amino acids: CASMTSGGPDTQYF. The CDR3 coding sequence is TGCGCCAGCATGACTAGCGGGGGACCAGATACGCAGTATTTT. Combining the CDR3 with reference TRBV5-1 and TRBJ2-3 gives the whole variable domain KAGVTQTPRYLIKTRGQQVTLSCSPISGHRSVSWYQQTPGQGLQFLFEYFSETQRNKGNFPGRFSGRQFSNSRSEMNVSTLELGDSALYLCASMTSGGPDTQYFGPGTRLTVL.

In its sample, this clone was seen a few times. The chain joins TRBV5-5 to TRBJ2-5, with TRBD1 identical over 11 bases. In germline, CDR1 is SGHKS, CDR2 YYEKEE (reference sequence). The CDR3 length is 16 residues. The J segment lost 5 bases and the V segment lost 0 bases, leaving 6 bases of the junction unmatched. Here the CDR3 DNA reads TGTGCCAGCAGCTTGGGCGGGACAGGGGGATATGAGACCCAGTACTTC. Translating it yields CASSLGGTGGYETQYF.

The chain employs TRBV10-1 and TRBJ2-2, with 7 bases lining up with TRBD2. CDR1 and CDR2 from the germline V gene are WNHNN and SYGVQD (reference sequence). J gave up 0 bases and V 0 bases, and 4 bases lay outside the gene matches. This CDR3 has 17 residues. This CDR3 reads CASSESWTSTNTGELFF. CDR3 DNA: TGCGCCAGCAGTGAGTCGTGGACTAGTACGAACACCGGGGAGCTGTTTTTT.

CDR3 nucleotides: TGTGCCAGCAGCCAAGTGCGGGGGGGCGGGGAGACCCAGTACTTC. Translating it yields CASSQVRGGGETQYF. V and J are TRBV4-2 and TRBJ2-5; TRBD2 matches at 9 bases. V was pared by 1 base and J by 5 bases, with 5 bases of the junction left unmatched. This CDR3 has 15 amino acids. Germline V gene data show CDR1 as LGHNA and CDR2 as YNFKEQ.

The rearrangement joins TRBV5-1 to TRBJ1-1; TRBD1 aligns across 8 bases. The CDR3 length is 15 residues. Per germline, CDR1 SGHRS and CDR2 YFSETQ. V trimming: 0 bases; J trimming: 10 bases; junction bases outside the gene matches: 11. The CDR3 DNA follows: TGCGCCAGCAGCTTGGTGGGAGAGCCAGGGGGCAGAGCTTTCTTT. Translated, it gives CASSLVGEPGGRAFF.

Only one count was recorded for this clone. The chain employs TRBV28 and TRBJ2-1, with D possibly being TRBD2 (7 bases). CDR3 length: 16 amino acids. CDR1 and CDR2 from the germline V gene are MDHEN and SYDVKM. Trimming took off 6 bases at V and 7 bases at J, with 22 bases between the two ends. In nucleotides, the CDR3 is TGTGCCAGCAGGACTCGGACTAGGGGGGGGGAGAATGAGCAGTTCTTC. It encodes CASRTRTRGGENEQFF.

The rearrangement uses TRBV19 and TRBJ2-7; D may be TRBD1 (6 bases). The length of the CDR3 is 13 residues. The V gene lost 8 bases and the J gene lost 1 base, with 12 bases spanning the gap. The germline V gene has CDR1 LNHDA and CDR2 SQIVND (reference sequence). The CDR3: CASEDSRSYEQYF. CDR3 nucleotide sequence: TGTGCCAGTGAGGACAGCCGTTCCTACGAGCAGTACTTC. The full variable domain, its missing parts supplied by reference TRBV19 and TRBJ2-7, is DGGITQSPKYLFRKEGQNVTLSCEQNLNHDAMYWYRQDPGQGLRLIYYSQIVNDFQKGDIAEGYSVSREKKESFPLTVTSAQKNPTAFYLCASEDSRSYEQYFGPGTRLTVT.

V usage is TRBV5-1 and J usage is TRBJ2-7; TRBD2 agrees at 8 bases. V was pared by 4 bases and J by 3 bases, with 12 bases of the junction left unmatched. This CDR3 has 16 amino acids. Germline CDR1 SGHRS, CDR2 YFSETQ. Here the CDR3 DNA reads TGCGCCAGCAGCCCGGGGGGGGCGGGGGCTTTCTACGAGCAGTACTTC. Protein: CASSPGGAGAFYEQYF.